One sample yielded the 15 T cell receptor beta chains listed below, sequenced in a study of T cells after yellow fever vaccination. Via MiXCR, TCRdb re-called the 5' RACE reads, giving one row per CDR3 protein. The table records around 250,000 distinct CDR3 sequences, 6% to 7.5% of them present only once. The input for sequencing was CD4+ T cells sorted from PBMCs, taken 15 days after the yellow fever booster vaccination. These receptors originate from a man aged 25-40 years who received the YFV17D yellow fever vaccine.

V and J are TRBV6-2 or TRBV6-3 and TRBJ2-3, with unresolved D. Trimming stripped 6 bases from V and 4 bases from J, with 14 bases between. The CDR3 covers 14 residues. Germline V lookup: CDR1 MNHEY, CDR2 SVGEGT. The CDR3 here is CASRLARFPDTQYF. In DNA form, the CDR3 reads TGTGCCAGCAGGCTGGCTCGTTTCCCAGATACGCAGTATTTT.

In its sample, this clonotype was seen many times. V gene TRBV5-1 combines with J gene TRBJ2-7; D gene ambiguous. Trimming took 0 bases from V and 2 from J, leaving 9 bases between them. Germline CDR1 reads SGHRS; CDR2 reads YFSETQ. The CDR3 totals 14 residues. CDR3 protein: CASSLDTTAYEQYF. The CDR3 DNA is TGCGCCAGCAGCTTGGACACGACTGCCTACGAGCAGTACTTC.

This clonotype was counted at least ten times. V gene TRBV18 combines with J gene TRBJ2-7; no firm D call. The CDR3 contains 14 residues. V was trimmed by 8 bases and J by 5 bases, leaving 19 bases between them. In germline, CDR1 is KGHSH, CDR2 LQKENI. CDR3 protein: CASGPGPSRHEQYF. CDR3 in DNA: TGTGCCAGCGGCCCGGGTCCTTCCAGGCACGAGCAGTACTTC.

This clonotype was counted ten times or more. The V and J genes are TRBV24-1 and TRBJ2-5; TRBD1 matches at 10 bases. The CDR3 extends over 15 amino acids. Germline CDR1 KGHDR, CDR2 SFDVKD. Trimming removed 9 bases from V and 1 base from J; junction bases left unmatched: 7. The CDR3 protein is CATRRGTGVQETQYF. The CDR3 DNA reads TGTGCCACCCGAAGGGGGACAGGGGTCCAAGAGACCCAGTACTTC.

The chain has TRBV7-2 and TRBJ2-2; D gene uncertain. The CDR3 has 14 amino acids. From germline, CDR1 is SGHTA and CDR2 FQGNSA. V lost 5 bases, J lost 1 base, and 8 bases lay in between. In DNA, the CDR3 is TGTGCCAGCAGCGCGGCCCTGAACACCGGGGAGCTGTTTTTT. This codes for CASSAALNTGELFF. The full variable domain, completed using reference TRBV7-2 and TRBJ2-2, is GAGVSQSPSNKVTEKGKDVELRCDPISGHTALYWYRQSLGQGLEFLIYFQGNSAPDKSGLPSDRFSAERTGGSVSTLTIQRTQQEDSAVYLCASSAALNTGELFFGEGSRLTVL.

V usage is TRBV15 and J usage is TRBJ2-7; either TRBD1 or TRBD2 may supply D (5 bases each). V lost 5 bases and J 3 bases, leaving 26 bases between the germline ends. This CDR3 is 18 amino acids long. Looked up from germline, CDR1 is LNHNV and CDR2 is YYDKDF (reference sequence). For the CDR3, the DNA is TGTGCCACCAGCGGCCGGGACCGCAGAGGGGCTCGAGTCTACGAGCAGTACTTC. Amino acids: CATSGRDRRGARVYEQYF.

The chain combines TRBV4-3 with TRBJ2-1; 10 bases line up with TRBD2. Germline loops: CDR1 LGHNA, CDR2 YSLEER. CDR3 size: 16 residues. The junction had 5 bases not matched to a gene; V was cut back by 0 bases and J by 6 bases. CDR3 sequence (DNA): TGCGCCAGCAGCCAAGAGGCTAGCGGGAGATTCAATGAGCAGTTCTTC. Translating gives CASSQEASGRFNEQFF.

The V gene is TRBV29-1, the J gene TRBJ1-1, with D unresolved. The V and J ends lost 5 bases and 1 base respectively, with 14 bases between them. Germline V gene data show CDR1 as SQVTM and CDR2 as ANQGSEA. The CDR3 sequence is 14 residues long. The CDR3 reads CSVQEYVGNTEAFF. The CDR3 DNA follows: TGCAGCGTTCAGGAGTATGTCGGGAACACTGAAGCTTTCTTT.

This clonotype was seen a handful of times. V gene TRBV29-1 combines with J gene TRBJ1-5; D is uncertain. The V end was cut by 6 bases, the J end by 4 bases, with 13 bases between. This CDR3 has 13 amino acids. The germline CDR1 and CDR2 sequences are SQVTM and ANQGSEA. In nucleotides, the CDR3 is TGCAGCGTGAGTTTGGGCCGGAATCAGCCCCAGCATTTT. This codes for CSVSLGRNQPQHF. Full variable domain (remainder filled in from reference TRBV29-1 and TRBJ1-5): SAVISQKPSRDICQRGTSLTIQCQVDSQVTMMFWYRQQPGQSLTLIATANQGSEATYESGFVIDKFPISRPNLTFSTLTVSNMSPEDSSIYLCSVSLGRNQPQHFGDGTRLSIL.

This clonotype was observed many times. The chain employs TRBV4-3 and TRBJ2-1, with a possible D match to TRBD2 (5 bases). Trimming left V 1 base short and J 2 bases short, with 12 bases between. Germline V lookup: CDR1 LGHNA, CDR2 YSLEER. This CDR3 is 16 amino acids long. CDR3 sequence (DNA): TGCGCCAGCAGCCAAGCGGGCGGGCAGACCTACAATGAGCAGTTCTTC. The encoded protein is CASSQAGGQTYNEQFF.

Concerning this clonotype itself: A much larger clone lies a single base off, so this may be a read error. The chain uses TRBV5-1 and TRBJ2-3; TRBD2 matches at 7 bases. The CDR3 runs to 18 residues. V was clipped by 0 bases and J by 5 bases; unmatched bases: 15. Germline lookup yields CDR1 SGHRS and CDR2 YFSETQ. The CDR3 spells CASSLERSAGVYQDTQYF. CDR3 coding DNA: TGCGCCAGCAGCTTGGAGAGATCGGCGGGAGTGTATCAAGATACGCAGTATTTT.

This clonotype was observed a handful of times. The V call is TRBV27, the J call TRBJ2-1, with 11 nucleotides matching TRBD2. Germline trimming cut 4 bases from V and 9 bases from J; bases unmatched to any gene: 8. This CDR3 is built from 15 residues. The germline V gene encodes CDR1 MNHEY and CDR2 SMNVEV (reference sequence). The CDR3 region has the DNA TGTGCCAGCAGTTACACTAGCGGGAGATGGGTTGAGCAGTTCTTC. It codes for CASSYTSGRWVEQFF.

This chain connects TRBV7-9 to TRBJ2-1, with TRBD2 matching 8 bases. Germline-derived CDR1 and CDR2 are SEHNR and FQNEAQ (reference sequence). Unmatched junction bases numbered 16, after V lost 5 bases and J lost 7 bases. This CDR3 comprises 17 residues. The CDR3 loop reads CASSPGGPSGSFNEQFF. CDR3 bases: TGTGCCAGCAGCCCCGGGGGCCCCAGCGGGAGTTTTAATGAGCAGTTCTTC.

This clonotype showed up many times. This chain joins TRBV12-3 or TRBV12-4 and TRBJ2-1; the match to TRBD2 covers 14 bases. With 5 bases clipped from V and 8 bases from J, the junction kept 8 bases outside the gene matches. The CDR3 has 16 amino acids. CDR3 nucleotides: TGTGCCAGCAGTCCAAGTGGACTAGCGGGAGGCCATGAGCAGTTCTTC. Its protein product is CASSPSGLAGGHEQFF.

With respect to this clonotype: The junction departs from germline at one end; a sequencing error may be responsible. The V gene is TRBV2, the J gene TRBJ2-1, with D possibly TRBD2 on 5 matching bases. CDR1 is SNHLY, CDR2 FYNNEI, per germline. The CDR3 consists of 15 residues. CDR3 amino acids: CASREAELRNGEQFF. Written as DNA, the CDR3 is TGTGCCAGCAGGGAAGCGGAGCTACGGAACGGTGAGCAGTTCTTC.